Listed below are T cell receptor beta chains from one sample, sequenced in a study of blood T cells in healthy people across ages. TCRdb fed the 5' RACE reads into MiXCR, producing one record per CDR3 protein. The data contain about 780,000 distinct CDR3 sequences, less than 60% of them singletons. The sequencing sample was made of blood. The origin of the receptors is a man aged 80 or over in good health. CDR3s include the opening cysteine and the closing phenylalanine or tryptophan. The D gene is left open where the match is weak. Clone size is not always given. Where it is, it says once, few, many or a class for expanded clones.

cdr3_nt: TGTGCCAGCAGCCCCTCCTTATATGGGGGGGCCGGTACAGATACGCAGTATTTT; cdr3_aa: CASSPSLYGGAGTDTQYF; cdr3_length: 18; v_call: TRBV7-2; j_call: TRBJ2-3; d_call: -; clone_size: -
cdr3_nt: TGTGCCAGCAGCCCCCACACTAGCGGTTTATCCTACGAGCAGTACTTC; cdr3_aa: CASSPHTSGLSYEQYF; cdr3_length: 16; v_call: TRBV12-3/TRBV12-4; j_call: TRBJ2-7; d_call: TRBD2; clone_size: few
cdr3_nt: TGTGCCAGCAGCTCCGTACATTATGGTGGCTACGGGCAGTACTTC; cdr3_aa: CASSSVHYGGYGQYF; cdr3_length: 15; v_call: TRBV7-9; j_call: TRBJ2-7; d_call: -; clone_size: -
cdr3_nt: TGCGCCAGCAGCGCCAGGGGAGGGACTGAAGCTTTCTTT; cdr3_aa: CASSARGGTEAFF; cdr3_length: 13; v_call: TRBV5-1; j_call: TRBJ1-1; d_call: -; clone_size: -
cdr3_nt: TGTGCCAGCAGCCAAGGGGTCAGGTCGAACACCGGGGAGCTGTTTTTT; cdr3_aa: CASSQGVRSNTGELFF; cdr3_length: 16; v_call: TRBV3-1; j_call: TRBJ2-2; d_call: -; clone_size: -
cdr3_nt: TGTGCCAGCAGGCGGGACAGCTCTAATGAAAAACTGTTTTTT; cdr3_aa: CASRRDSSNEKLFF; cdr3_length: 14; v_call: TRBV2; j_call: TRBJ1-4; d_call: TRBD1; clone_size: -
cdr3_nt: TGTGCCAGCAGTTTACGGCGGGGGAACACAGATACGCAGTATTTT; cdr3_aa: CASSLRRGNTDTQYF; cdr3_length: 15; v_call: TRBV28; j_call: TRBJ2-3; d_call: TRBD2; clone_size: -
cdr3_nt: TGCGCCAGCAGCCGGAGCACGGGGCTCAGCTCCTACAATGAGCAGTTCTTC; cdr3_aa: CASSRSTGLSSYNEQFF; cdr3_length: 17; v_call: TRBV4-3; j_call: TRBJ2-1; d_call: -; clone_size: -
cdr3_nt: TGCGCCAGCAGCTTGGCCGTCGCAGCGGTTGAGCAGTTCTTC; cdr3_aa: CASSLAVAAVEQFF; cdr3_length: 14; v_call: TRBV5-1; j_call: TRBJ2-1; d_call: -; clone_size: -
cdr3_nt: TGCAGTGCCGTACAGGGGGTCGGCTACGAGCAGTACTTC; cdr3_aa: CSAVQGVGYEQYF; cdr3_length: 13; v_call: TRBV20-1; j_call: TRBJ2-7; d_call: TRBD1; clone_size: -
cdr3_nt: TGTGCCAGCAGCTCTTCCCTGGGGGCGAACACTGAAGCTTTCTTT; cdr3_aa: CASSSSLGANTEAFF; cdr3_length: 15; v_call: TRBV6-5; j_call: TRBJ1-1; d_call: -; clone_size: -
cdr3_nt: TGTGCCAGCAGCTCCTCGGGGGCGGGGACCCAAGAGACCCAGTACTTC; cdr3_aa: CASSSSGAGTQETQYF; cdr3_length: 16; v_call: TRBV7-6; j_call: TRBJ2-5; d_call: -; clone_size: -
cdr3_nt: TGTGCCAGCAGCCAAGGTCCACACCTGGTAGACGAGCAGTACTTC; cdr3_aa: CASSQGPHLVDEQYF; cdr3_length: 15; v_call: TRBV3-1; j_call: TRBJ2-7; d_call: -; clone_size: -
cdr3_nt: TGTGCCAGCAGCCAAGAGCCTAGCGGGGGCTCCTACGAGCAGTACTTC; cdr3_aa: CASSQEPSGGSYEQYF; cdr3_length: 16; v_call: TRBV4-2; j_call: TRBJ2-7; d_call: TRBD2; clone_size: many
cdr3_nt: TGTGCCAGCAGTTTAATACGGAGTAGTAATGAGCAGTACTTC; cdr3_aa: CASSLIRSSNEQYF; cdr3_length: 14; v_call: TRBV12-3/TRBV12-4; j_call: TRBJ2-5; d_call: -; clone_size: once
cdr3_nt: TGCAGTGCTAGAACAATGGCCTACAATGAGCAGTTCTTC; cdr3_aa: CSARTMAYNEQFF; cdr3_length: 13; v_call: TRBV20-1; j_call: TRBJ2-1; d_call: -; clone_size: -
cdr3_nt: TGCGCCAGCAGCACCGGGACCGTGGGGTCCCAAAAGGATACGCAGTATTTT; cdr3_aa: CASSTGTVGSQKDTQYF; cdr3_length: 17; v_call: TRBV5-1; j_call: TRBJ2-3; d_call: -; clone_size: -
cdr3_nt: TGCAGTGCCCGACAGAGCAATCAGCCCCAGCATTTT; cdr3_aa: CSARQSNQPQHF; cdr3_length: 12; v_call: TRBV20-1; j_call: TRBJ1-5; d_call: -; clone_size: -
cdr3_nt: TGCGCCAGCAGCTTGGAGGGACAGGGGGTCGATGGCTACACCTTC; cdr3_aa: CASSLEGQGVDGYTF; cdr3_length: 15; v_call: TRBV5-1; j_call: TRBJ1-2; d_call: TRBD1; clone_size: -
cdr3_nt: TGTGCCAGCAGCTTTCTACGAGTTGAAATTGAGCAGTTCTTC; cdr3_aa: CASSFLRVEIEQFF; cdr3_length: 14; v_call: TRBV5-6; j_call: TRBJ2-1; d_call: -; clone_size: few
cdr3_nt: TGCGCCAGCAGCCCCGGTGGTGTCGGCAATGAGCAGTTCTTC; cdr3_aa: CASSPGGVGNEQFF; cdr3_length: 14; v_call: TRBV5-1; j_call: TRBJ2-1; d_call: -; clone_size: -
cdr3_nt: TGTGCCAGCAGCAGCTGGGACAGGGACGTTGAGCAGTTCTTC; cdr3_aa: CASSSWDRDVEQFF; cdr3_length: 14; v_call: TRBV3-1; j_call: TRBJ2-1; d_call: TRBD1; clone_size: -
cdr3_nt: TGTGCCACCAGTGATAACGTCCCGGGACTAGCGGGAGTAGGTACGCAGTATTTT; cdr3_aa: CATSDNVPGLAGVGTQYF; cdr3_length: 18; v_call: TRBV24-1; j_call: TRBJ2-3; d_call: TRBD2; clone_size: many
cdr3_nt: TGTGCCAGCAGCCAGTTGGCGGGAGTACAGAACATTCAGTACTTC; cdr3_aa: CASSQLAGVQNIQYF; cdr3_length: 15; v_call: TRBV3-1; j_call: TRBJ2-4; d_call: TRBD2; clone_size: -
cdr3_nt: TGCAGTGCCTTGAGCGGGAAGACCTACAATGAGCAGTTCTTC; cdr3_aa: CSALSGKTYNEQFF; cdr3_length: 14; v_call: TRBV20-1; j_call: TRBJ2-1; d_call: TRBD2; clone_size: -
cdr3_nt: TGTGCCAGCAGTCCTCGGGACCTAAACTCACCCCTCCACTTT; cdr3_aa: CASSPRDLNSPLHF; cdr3_length: 14; v_call: TRBV12-3/TRBV12-4; j_call: TRBJ1-6; d_call: -; clone_size: -
cdr3_nt: TGTGCCAGCTCACCCTTGGGGCAGGCGAGAGAGACCCAGTACTTC; cdr3_aa: CASSPLGQARETQYF; cdr3_length: 15; v_call: TRBV18; j_call: TRBJ2-5; d_call: -; clone_size: -
cdr3_nt: TGTGCCAGCAGCTTAGTCCTGCCCGATAGTGGGCCCACTTATAACACTGAAGCTTTCTTT; cdr3_aa: CASSLVLPDSGPTYNTEAFF; cdr3_length: 20; v_call: TRBV13; j_call: TRBJ1-1; d_call: -; clone_size: few
cdr3_nt: TGTGCCAGCAGCAAGACTGGCGGGGTCTGGTACGAGCAGTACTTC; cdr3_aa: CASSKTGGVWYEQYF; cdr3_length: 15; v_call: TRBV7-2; j_call: TRBJ2-7; d_call: -; clone_size: few
cdr3_nt: TGTGCCAGCAGTGAAGTTGGGGGAGCGGGGGGAACCGGGGAGCTGTTTTTT; cdr3_aa: CASSEVGGAGGTGELFF; cdr3_length: 17; v_call: TRBV6-1; j_call: TRBJ2-2; d_call: TRBD2; clone_size: -
cdr3_nt: TGTGCCAGCAGCTTAGAACAGATCGGCCCCGGGGAGCTGTTTTTT; cdr3_aa: CASSLEQIGPGELFF; cdr3_length: 15; v_call: TRBV7-2; j_call: TRBJ2-2; d_call: -; clone_size: -
cdr3_nt: TGCAGCGTAAGGGACAGGTGGTACACTGAAGCTTTCTTT; cdr3_aa: CSVRDRWYTEAFF; cdr3_length: 13; v_call: TRBV29-1; j_call: TRBJ1-1; d_call: TRBD1; clone_size: -
cdr3_nt: TGTGCCAGCAGCTTAGTATTCAGACAGGGGGAGAACACTGAAGCTTTCTTT; cdr3_aa: CASSLVFRQGENTEAFF; cdr3_length: 17; v_call: TRBV7-2; j_call: TRBJ1-1; d_call: TRBD1; clone_size: few
cdr3_nt: TGTGCCAGCAGCGTAGAACTCTCAGATACGCAGTATTTT; cdr3_aa: CASSVELSDTQYF; cdr3_length: 13; v_call: TRBV9; j_call: TRBJ2-3; d_call: -; clone_size: few
cdr3_nt: TGCGCCAGCAGCTTGGGTGCGCGAACCTACGAGCAGTACTTC; cdr3_aa: CASSLGARTYEQYF; cdr3_length: 14; v_call: TRBV5-1; j_call: TRBJ2-7; d_call: -; clone_size: -
cdr3_nt: TGTGCCAGCAGTCGACTAGCGGGAGGGCTTCGCACAGATACGCAGTATTTT; cdr3_aa: CASSRLAGGLRTDTQYF; cdr3_length: 17; v_call: TRBV7-2; j_call: TRBJ2-3; d_call: TRBD2; clone_size: -
cdr3_nt: TGTGCCAGCTCGGCGGGGGAACCGGGTCACTATGGCTACACCTTC; cdr3_aa: CASSAGEPGHYGYTF; cdr3_length: 15; v_call: TRBV12-3/TRBV12-4; j_call: TRBJ1-2; d_call: -; clone_size: -
cdr3_nt: TGCAGTGCTAGAGGCGGGGGACAGCACACAGATACGCAGTATTTT; cdr3_aa: CSARGGGQHTDTQYF; cdr3_length: 15; v_call: TRBV20-1; j_call: TRBJ2-3; d_call: -; clone_size: -
cdr3_nt: TGCAGTGCTAGAGGTTCGACAGGGTTGAGCGAGCAGTACTTC; cdr3_aa: CSARGSTGLSEQYF; cdr3_length: 14; v_call: TRBV20-1; j_call: TRBJ2-7; d_call: TRBD1; clone_size: -
cdr3_nt: TGTGCCAGCAGCCCCCGCGCAGGGTCCTACAATGAGCAGTTCTTC; cdr3_aa: CASSPRAGSYNEQFF; cdr3_length: 15; v_call: TRBV11-2; j_call: TRBJ2-1; d_call: -; clone_size: many
cdr3_nt: TGTGCCAGCAGGGAGATGGACAGGGCGCGGGAGCAGTACTTC; cdr3_aa: CASREMDRAREQYF; cdr3_length: 14; v_call: TRBV28; j_call: TRBJ2-7; d_call: TRBD1; clone_size: many
cdr3_nt: TGTGCCAGCAGCCCTCGCAGGGGGTCCGGCTCCGGAGTTTTCAATGAGCAGTTCTTC; cdr3_aa: CASSPRRGSGSGVFNEQFF; cdr3_length: 19; v_call: TRBV7-9; j_call: TRBJ2-1; d_call: TRBD1; clone_size: once
cdr3_nt: TGTGCCAGCAGCCTTCGTCCCGGGACAGGGAGGACTGAAGCTTTCTTT; cdr3_aa: CASSLRPGTGRTEAFF; cdr3_length: 16; v_call: TRBV12-3/TRBV12-4; j_call: TRBJ1-1; d_call: TRBD1; clone_size: -
cdr3_nt: TGTGCCAGCAGCAAAGGACTAGCGGGAGGTTATGAGCAGTTCTTC; cdr3_aa: CASSKGLAGGYEQFF; cdr3_length: 15; v_call: TRBV12-3/TRBV12-4; j_call: TRBJ2-1; d_call: TRBD2; clone_size: few
cdr3_nt: TGTGCCAGCAGTGACGGCAGGGCGGTCTACGAGCAGTACTTC; cdr3_aa: CASSDGRAVYEQYF; cdr3_length: 14; v_call: TRBV2; j_call: TRBJ2-7; d_call: -; clone_size: -
cdr3_nt: TGTGCCACCAGCAGAGAAGCAGCGTCTAACACCGGGGAGCTGTTTTTT; cdr3_aa: CATSREAASNTGELFF; cdr3_length: 16; v_call: TRBV15; j_call: TRBJ2-2; d_call: -; clone_size: -
cdr3_nt: TGTGCCAGCAGTTTTGGCCAGACTGAAGCTTTCTTT; cdr3_aa: CASSFGQTEAFF; cdr3_length: 12; v_call: TRBV28; j_call: TRBJ1-1; d_call: -; clone_size: -
cdr3_nt: TGTGCCAGCAGTGACGGGTCAGGGGGCACAGATACGCAGTATTTT; cdr3_aa: CASSDGSGGTDTQYF; cdr3_length: 15; v_call: TRBV6-4; j_call: TRBJ2-3; d_call: -; clone_size: few
cdr3_nt: TGTGCCAGCAGTTACGCGACTAGCGGATACCAAGAGACCCAGTACTTC; cdr3_aa: CASSYATSGYQETQYF; cdr3_length: 16; v_call: TRBV6-5; j_call: TRBJ2-5; d_call: TRBD2; clone_size: -
cdr3_nt: TGCAGTGCTAGAGACGGACTAGCGGGGCAAGAGACCCAGTACTTC; cdr3_aa: CSARDGLAGQETQYF; cdr3_length: 15; v_call: TRBV20-1; j_call: TRBJ2-5; d_call: TRBD2; clone_size: -
cdr3_nt: TGTGCCAGCAGCTTCGGACTAGACTACAATGAGCAGTTCTTC; cdr3_aa: CASSFGLDYNEQFF; cdr3_length: 14; v_call: TRBV7-2; j_call: TRBJ2-1; d_call: TRBD2; clone_size: -
cdr3_nt: TGTGCCAGCAGCGAGGGGCTGATAAACCAAGAGACCCAGTACTTC; cdr3_aa: CASSEGLINQETQYF; cdr3_length: 15; v_call: TRBV9; j_call: TRBJ2-5; d_call: -; clone_size: -
cdr3_nt: TGTGCCAGCAGCAGGACAGGTCCCAGCTCTGGGGCCAACGTCCTGACTTTC; cdr3_aa: CASSRTGPSSGANVLTF; cdr3_length: 17; v_call: TRBV12-3/TRBV12-4; j_call: TRBJ2-6; d_call: TRBD1; clone_size: -
cdr3_nt: TGCAGTGCCATGTCGCCCGTTCGCGAGCAGTACTTC; cdr3_aa: CSAMSPVREQYF; cdr3_length: 12; v_call: TRBV20-1; j_call: TRBJ2-7; d_call: -; clone_size: -
cdr3_nt: TGTGCCAGCAGAACCCGACAGGCAAACTCCTACAATGAGCAGTTCTTC; cdr3_aa: CASRTRQANSYNEQFF; cdr3_length: 16; v_call: TRBV7-2; j_call: TRBJ2-1; d_call: -; clone_size: few
cdr3_nt: TGTGCCAGCAGTTCCCAACGCACAGGGGAGGGTGAGACCCAGTACTTC; cdr3_aa: CASSSQRTGEGETQYF; cdr3_length: 16; v_call: TRBV28; j_call: TRBJ2-5; d_call: -; clone_size: few
cdr3_nt: TGTGCCAGCAGCTCCCACAGGGTCGTCTCCTACAATGAGCAGTTCTTC; cdr3_aa: CASSSHRVVSYNEQFF; cdr3_length: 16; v_call: TRBV11-2; j_call: TRBJ2-1; d_call: -; clone_size: once